This entry lists 24 T cell receptor beta chains sequenced from one sample in a study of T cells expressing NK-cell markers. TCRdb re-called the 5' RACE reads; one entry per CDR3 protein, DNA not given. The listing contains a few hundred thousand distinct CDR3 sequences. The specimen sequenced was blood T cells: a sorted CD56 or NKG2C T cell subset, CD4+ or CD8+ T cells, or bulk PBMC T cells (not recorded which). The receptor set was obtained from a man between 18 and 69 years old in good health.

This chain uses TRBV28 with TRBJ1-2; TCRdb's D call, TRBD1, is unchecked because there is no DNA. The CDR3 extends over 15 amino acids. Per germline, CDR1 MDHEN and CDR2 SYDVKM. The CDR3 here is CASSPPQGANYGYTF.

This chain joins TRBV6-1 and TRBJ2-2; the D gene TCRdb calls, TRBD1, cannot be checked with no DNA. From germline, CDR1 is MNHNS and CDR2 SASEGT. The CDR3 has 15 residues. The CDR3 loop reads CASRAGSTNTGELFF.

This rearrangement joins TRBV4-1 to TRBJ1-1. Germline CDR1 reads MGHRA; CDR2 reads YSYEKL. CDR3 length: 14 residues. The CDR3 is CASSPANLNTEAFF.

The CDR3 sequence is CASSLGSGGADTQYF. The chain recombines TRBV5-1 with TRBJ2-3; the D call of TRBD2 rests on TCRdb alone, since no DNA is present to check it. Germline V lookup: CDR1 SGHRS, CDR2 YFSETQ. The CDR3 totals 15 residues.

The rearrangement joins TRBV3-1 to TRBJ1-5. The CDR3 contains 14 residues. Per germline, CDR1 LGHDT and CDR2 YNNKEL (reference sequence). CDR3 region: CASSLGRQNQPQHF. Supplemented by reference TRBV3-1 and TRBJ1-5, the full variable domain reads DTAVSQTPKYLVTQMGNDKSIKCEQNLGHDTMYWYKQDSKKFLKIMFSYNNKELIINETVPNRFSPKSPDKAHLNLHINSLELGDSAVYFCASSLGRQNQPQHFGDGTRLSIL.

The chain links TRBV25-1 to TRBJ2-1; TCRdb proposes TRBD2, but this gene call is untestable without DNA. CDR3 length: 15 residues. Germline CDR1 is MGHDK and CDR2 is SYGVNS. Here the CDR3 reads CASSERWGGGTARFF.

J is TRBJ2-5 and V is TRBV6-2 or TRBV6-3. The CDR3 loop spans 15 amino acids. Looked up from germline, CDR1 is MNHEY and CDR2 is SVGEGT. The CDR3 here is CASRMVLSKQETQYF.

The chain's CDR3 is CASSRDMAETQYF. V is TRBV19 and J is TRBJ2-5; the D call of TRBD1 rests on TCRdb alone, since no DNA is present to check it. Germline assignment: CDR1 LNHDA and CDR2 SQIVND (reference sequence). The CDR3 sequence is 13 residues long. Using reference TRBV19 and TRBJ2-5 for the parts outside the CDR3, the full variable domain is DGGITQSPKYLFRKEGQNVTLSCEQNLNHDAMYWYRQDPGQGLRLIYYSQIVNDFQKGDIAEGYSVSREKKESFPLTVTSAQKNPTAFYLCASSRDMAETQYFGPGTRLLVL.

The chain employs TRBV5-1 and TRBJ1-2; TCRdb calls TRBD1, which cannot be checked without DNA. The CDR3 is made up of 14 amino acids. From germline, CDR1 is SGHRS and CDR2 YFSETQ. CDR3 region: CASSLGDGNYGYTF.

The V gene is TRBV12-3 or TRBV12-4, the J gene TRBJ2-2. The length of the CDR3 is 13 residues. The CDR3 reads CASSKSEAGELFF.

This rearrangement joins TRBV5-6 to TRBJ2-7; the TCRdb call, TRBD1, lacks DNA for checking. This CDR3 is 16 amino acids long. Germline V gives CDR1 SGHDT, CDR2 YYEEEE. This chain's CDR3 is CASSQPFRTGGNEQYF.

CDR3 in amino acids: CASSPTGADTYEQYF. The chain carries TRBV18 and TRBJ2-7; TCRdb selects TRBD1, and the lack of DNA leaves this call unchecked. CDR1 is KGHSH, CDR2 LQKENI, per germline. The CDR3 contains 15 residues.

The chain links TRBV7-2 to TRBJ1-2; TCRdb calls TRBD1, which cannot be checked without DNA. CDR1 SGHTA and CDR2 FQGNSA come from the germline V gene. The CDR3 contains 14 residues. This chain's CDR3 is CASSFSGQGYGYTF.

The V and J genes are TRBV7-2 and TRBJ2-2; TCRdb reports TRBD1, a call that lacks DNA to check it against. The CDR3 has 14 residues. CDR1 is SGHTA, CDR2 FQGNSA, per germline. CDR3 sequence: CASSSQGATGELFF.

The chain couples TRBV20-1 to TRBJ2-2; TCRdb picks TRBD2, but there is no DNA to check that call. Germline assignment: CDR1 DFQATT and CDR2 SNEGSKA (reference sequence). This CDR3 region has 14 residues. CDR3 sequence reads: CSASSGGLPGELFF.

The chain recombines TRBV2 with TRBJ2-5; there is no DNA to check the TCRdb D call of TRBD2. The CDR3 extends over 13 amino acids. Looked up from germline, CDR1 is SNHLY and CDR2 is FYNNEI. The CDR3 here is CASSPRLGETQYF.

The V and J genes are TRBV11-3 and TRBJ2-1; TCRdb reports TRBD2, a call that lacks DNA to check it against. There are 15 residues in the CDR3. The germline V gene encodes CDR1 SGHNT and CDR2 YENEEA. The CDR3 sequence is CASSLGTSGGAPQFF.

The chain links TRBV5-1 to TRBJ1-3. CDR1 is SGHRS, CDR2 YFSETQ, per germline. The CDR3 totals 12 residues. The CDR3 is CASSSTGNTIYF. The full variable domain, completed using reference TRBV5-1 and TRBJ1-3, is KAGVTQTPRYLIKTRGQQVTLSCSPISGHRSVSWYQQTPGQGLQFLFEYFSETQRNKGNFPGRFSGRQFSNSRSEMNVSTLELGDSALYLCASSSTGNTIYFGEGSWLTVV.

The chain has TRBV7-3 and TRBJ2-5; there is no DNA to check the TCRdb D call of TRBD2. CDR1 is SGHTA, CDR2 FQGTGA, per germline. The CDR3 is 16 amino acids. This chain's CDR3 is CASSPASGGPQETQYF.

The chain recombines TRBV7-2 with TRBJ2-7; the D call from TCRdb, TRBD1, cannot be confirmed without DNA. CDR1 and CDR2 from the germline V gene are SGHTA and FQGNSA. CDR3 length: 17 residues. The CDR3 is CASSILPGQGGSYEQYF. Based on the CDR3 plus reference TRBV7-2 and TRBJ2-7, the full variable domain is GAGVSQSPSNKVTEKGKDVELRCDPISGHTALYWYRQSLGQGLEFLIYFQGNSAPDKSGLPSDRFSAERTGGSVSTLTIQRTQQEDSAVYLCASSILPGQGGSYEQYFGPGTRLTVT.

CDR3 residues: CSAEGLARHTQYF. The V and J genes are TRBV20-1 and TRBJ2-3. Germline-derived CDR1 and CDR2 are DFQATT and SNEGSKA (reference sequence). CDR3 length: 13 residues.

The chain combines TRBV12-3 or TRBV12-4 with TRBJ1-4; absent DNA, TCRdb's TRBD1 call cannot be checked. The CDR3 length is 14 residues. CDR3 sequence reads: CASSYRGRNEKLFF.

The J gene is TRBJ1-2, the V gene TRBV2. Germline V CDR1 and CDR2: SNHLY, FYNNEI. CDR3 length: 14 residues. Here the CDR3 reads CASSSQLANYGYTF. Supplemented by reference TRBV2 and TRBJ1-2, the full variable domain reads EPEVTQTPSHQVTQMGQEVILRCVPISNHLYFYWYRQILGQKVEFLVSFYNNEISEKSEIFDDQFSVERPDGSNFTLKIRSTKLEDSAMYFCASSSQLANYGYTFGSGTRLTVV.

The gene calls are TRBV3-1 and TRBJ2-5. Germline V CDR1 and CDR2: LGHDT, YNNKEL (reference sequence). The CDR3 contains 14 residues. The CDR3 here is CASSQGRLIETQYF.